This TCR beta chain stems from a study of glioma-infiltrating T cells. This CDR3 contains 15 residues. CDR1 and CDR2 (germline): DFQATT, SNEGSKA (reference sequence). V was trimmed by 0 bases and J by 9 bases, leaving 18 bases between them. This clonotype was seen ten or more times. Its antigen is not known. Amplification of TCR alpha and beta CDR3 regions from RNA used iRepertoire nested multiplex PCR. TCRdb reanalysed the multiplex PCR reads using MiXCR and keeps one entry per CDR3 protein. The table lists approximately 110,000 distinct CDR3 sequences, roughly 20% of them singletons. Study results and caveats: Tissue and blood shared very few CDR3 sequences. Tissue-blood divergence was below expectation in non-neoplastic patients, above in gliomas.

This rearrangement joins TRBV20-1 to TRBJ2-1, with D perhaps assigned TRBD1 or TRBD2 (7 bases each). The TCR was taken from a human donor with low-grade glioma or glioblastoma, undergoing nonglioma brain surgery, or in good health (not recorded which). The sample taken for sequencing was glioma tissue, nonneoplastic brain tissue, or PBMCs (not recorded which). The CDR3 DNA sequence: TGCAGTGCTAGAGATGGGAGGGCAGGGGGTTTTGAGCAGTTCTTC. Translation: CSARDGRAGGFEQFF.